This T cell receptor beta chain emerged from a study of blood T cell repertoires in COVID-19. About the research overall: Nucleic acid was either cDNA or gDNA, and it came from T cells, B-cell-depleted T cells, or PBMCs.

In the study's own analysis: Reference gene primers were amplified, and this amplification served to estimate nucleated cell counts. Clones were read by immunoSEQ multiplex PCR, and TCRdb kept only the in-frame ones, dropping some. V and J calls and clone size are those listed in that table; D and trimming were worked out from the DNA. The table lists about 130,000 clones, over 80% of them singletons. CDR3 size: 15 residues. With 2 bases clipped from V and 2 bases from J, the junction kept 3 bases outside the gene matches. Germline values: CDR1 MNHEY, CDR2 SVGAGI. Input material: peripheral blood. The chain joins TRBV6-5 to TRBJ2-7, with 10 bases fitting TRBD1. The receptor was isolated from a man aged 35 to 55 with active or convalescent COVID-19. The CDR3 bases are TGTGCCAGCAGTTACCGGGACAGGGGTCCCTACGAGCAGTACTTC. Translated, it gives CASSYRDRGPYEQYF.